These 21 T cell receptor beta chains were sequenced from one sample in a study of T cells after yellow fever vaccination. MiXCR, applied by TCRdb to the 5' RACE reads, yields one record per CDR3 protein. The profile shows 250,000 to 350,000 distinct CDR3 sequences, around 7% of them singletons. The sequences come from PBMCs, collected more than 35 days after the first yellow fever vaccination. Receptor source: a man aged 18 to 30 who received the YFV17D yellow fever vaccine.

This clonotype was seen many times. V and J are TRBV12-3 or TRBV12-4 and TRBJ1-2; 9 bases agree with TRBD1. The CDR3 consists of 15 residues. V was clipped by 5 bases and J by 0 bases; unmatched bases: 4. This CDR3 is CASSRGQGANYGYTF. In DNA form, the CDR3 reads TGTGCCAGCAGTCGGGGACAGGGTGCTAACTATGGCTACACCTTC.

This clonotype came up a few times. The chain recombines TRBV20-1 with TRBJ2-5; tentatively, D is TRBD1 or TRBD2 (6 bases each). CDR1 is DFQATT, CDR2 SNEGSKA, per germline (reference sequence). The CDR3 totals 15 residues. Trimming left V 4 bases short and J 1 base short, with 16 bases between. DNA of the CDR3: TGCAGTGCTACTCGGGCCAGGGGAGGCCAAGAGACCCAGTACTTC. As protein: CSATRARGGQETQYF.

This clonotype appeared a few times. The chain joins TRBV29-1 to TRBJ1-6; D may be TRBD1 (6 bases). Germline loops: CDR1 SQVTM, CDR2 ANQGSEA. The CDR3 is made up of 13 amino acids. The V end lost 4 bases, the J end lost 14 bases, and 18 bases lay between the germline ends. CDR3 nucleotides: TGCAGCGTTGGTGACAGGACAGAGGGGGCCCTCCACTTT. Its translation: CSVGDRTEGALHF. The complete variable domain, with remaining parts taken from reference TRBV29-1 and TRBJ1-6, reads SAVISQKPSRDICQRGTSLTIQCQVDSQVTMMFWYRQQPGQSLTLIATANQGSEATYESGFVIDKFPISRPNLTFSTLTVSNMSPEDSSIYLCSVGDRTEGALHFGNGTRLTVT.

This clonotype showed up many times. The chain couples TRBV7-2 to TRBJ1-2; 8 bases align to TRBD1. V lost 3 bases and J lost 8; bases outside the gene matches: 14. Germline CDR1 and CDR2: SGHTA and FQGNSA. The CDR3 has 16 residues. CDR3 nucleotide sequence: TGTGCCAGCAGCTTGGGGGGGACAGGTACTTCGAGGGGCTACACCTTC. Translated, it gives CASSLGGTGTSRGYTF.

This clonotype was detected many times. CDR3: CASSGDPTEFNTEAFF. The CDR3 DNA sequence: TGCGCCAGCAGCGGCGACCCGACGGAATTTAACACTGAAGCTTTCTTT. This chain joins TRBV5-1 and TRBJ1-1; D gene unclear. Germline CDR1 reads SGHRS; CDR2 reads YFSETQ. Trimming removed 4 bases at V and 2 bases at J, with 18 bases between. The CDR3 totals 16 residues.

This clonotype has a handful of counts. The J gene is TRBJ1-2, the V gene TRBV5-1, with D possibly being TRBD1 (6 bases). Germline V gene data show CDR1 as SGHRS and CDR2 as YFSETQ. Trimming took 5 bases from V and 3 from J, leaving 11 bases between them. This CDR3 has 13 residues. This chain's CDR3 is CASRPYRDYGYTF. The CDR3 DNA follows: TGCGCCAGCAGGCCCTACAGGGACTATGGCTACACCTTC.

The chain employs TRBV7-2 and TRBJ1-6, with D hard to call. Germline V CDR1 and CDR2: SGHTA, FQGNSA. The CDR3 consists of 14 residues. Trimming removed 1 base at V and 14 bases at J, with 15 bases between. The CDR3 spells CASSLGGFNVALHF. The CDR3 DNA follows: TGTGCCAGCAGCTTAGGCGGCTTCAACGTCGCCCTCCACTTT.

At least ten counts were recorded for this clonotype. The CDR3 region has the DNA TGTGCCAGCAGCAAAAAAACCGGGACGGGGGCGACGGAGACCCAGTACTTC. This gives the protein CASSKKTGTGATETQYF. The V call is TRBV11-2, the J call TRBJ2-5; D assignment may be TRBD1 or TRBD2 (6 bases each). Per the germline V gene, CDR1 is SGHAT and CDR2 is FQNNGV. V gave up 5 bases and J gave up 5 bases, with 24 bases separating them. CDR3 length: 17 amino acids.

V is TRBV4-1 and J is TRBJ1-5; TRBD1 matches 10 bases. This CDR3 spans 17 amino acids. Looked up from germline, CDR1 is MGHRA and CDR2 is YSYEKL. V lost 0 bases to trimming and J lost 7 bases; unmatched junction nucleotides: 9. The CDR3 DNA is TGCGCCAGCAGCCAAGATGAGAGACAGGGGGCAGGGCAGCCCCAGCATTTT. It codes for CASSQDERQGAGQPQHF.

This clonotype was detected many times. This chain links TRBV7-8 with TRBJ2-1, with 9 bases matching TRBD2. Germline-derived CDR1 and CDR2 are SGHVS and FQNEAQ. The length of the CDR3 is 16 residues. Trimming removed 10 bases from V and 4 bases from J; junction bases left unmatched: 14. Here the CDR3 DNA reads TGTGCCACCCAACCCAATCTAGCGGGGCCTTACAATGAGCAGTTCTTC. Amino acids: CATQPNLAGPYNEQFF.

The table lists this clonotype with a few counts. V usage is TRBV5-1 and J usage is TRBJ2-5, with D perhaps TRBD2 (7 bases). Between the trimmed V and J ends, which lost 3 bases and 4 bases, there was a span of 16 bases. Germline V gives CDR1 SGHRS, CDR2 YFSETQ. There are 15 residues in the CDR3. Here the CDR3 DNA reads TGCGCCAGCAGCTACTACGACGGGGGGCCAGAGACCCAGTACTTC. It is translated as CASSYYDGGPETQYF.

In its sample, this clonotype was seen a few times. The chain uses TRBV11-2 and TRBJ2-1; 9 nucleotides agree with TRBD1. V lost 5 bases to trimming and J lost 6 bases; unmatched junction nucleotides: 8. This CDR3 region has 15 residues. Per the germline V gene, CDR1 is SGHAT and CDR2 is FQNNGV. CDR3 in DNA: TGTGCCAGCAGCCTTGGGACAGGGATGGGCAATGAGCAGTTCTTC. Its protein is CASSLGTGMGNEQFF.

This clonotype was found a few times. V usage is TRBV14 and J usage is TRBJ2-5, with D perhaps TRBD2 (5 bases). Trimming took 4 bases from V and 4 from J, leaving 13 bases between them. The CDR3 has 14 residues. The germline CDR1 and CDR2 sequences are SGHDN and FVKESK. This CDR3 reads CASSLRAGGETQYF. In DNA, the CDR3 is TGTGCCAGCAGCCTGAGGGCGGGCGGAGAGACCCAGTACTTC.

This clonotype came up a few times. The rearrangement links TRBV7-3 to TRBJ2-1; 8 nucleotides agree with TRBD2. Trimming took 2 bases from V and 8 from J; bases not matched to a gene: 8. This CDR3 contains 15 residues. The germline V gene encodes CDR1 SGHTA and CDR2 FQGTGA. For the CDR3, the DNA is TGTGCCAGCAGCTTATCGGGGGGGCCTCAGTATGAGCAGTTCTTC. The encoded protein is CASSLSGGPQYEQFF.

Many counts were recorded for this clonotype. V and J are TRBV20-1 and TRBJ1-5; no definite D call. The V and J ends lost 5 bases and 4 bases respectively, with 9 bases between them. The germline CDR1 and CDR2 sequences are DFQATT and SNEGSKA (reference sequence). The CDR3 length is 12 residues. DNA of the CDR3: TGCAGTGCTCAAGCGGGAAATCAGCCCCAGCATTTT. Translating gives CSAQAGNQPQHF.

This clonotype turned up a few times. This chain links TRBV5-1 with TRBJ2-3; no definite D call. The CDR3 loop spans 11 amino acids. V was cut by 4 bases and J by 8 bases, with 8 bases left in between. Germline V gene data show CDR1 as SGHRS and CDR2 as YFSETQ. CDR3 nucleotides: TGCGCCAGCAGCGTTATAGGTACGCAGTATTTT. It is translated as CASSVIGTQYF.

To note about this clonotype: The junction does not match germline at one end; this may be a read error. This chain joins TRBV9 and TRBJ1-6, with 7 positions matching TRBD1. Germline V lookup: CDR1 SGDLS, CDR2 YYNGEE. CDR3 size: 15 residues. The CDR3 here is CASSTQGSYSSPLHF. The CDR3, as DNA: TGTGCCAGCAGCACACAGGGGTCCTATAGTTCACCCCTCCACTTT.

This clonotype has more than one count but fewer than ten. The rearrangement joins TRBV29-1 to TRBJ2-3; no reliable D call. The V gene lost 3 bases and the J gene lost 0 bases, with 13 bases spanning the gap. CDR1 and CDR2 (germline): SQVTM, ANQGSEA. The CDR3 is 15 residues long. The CDR3: CSVEPAKGSTDTQYF. The CDR3 DNA sequence: TGCAGCGTTGAGCCAGCTAAAGGAAGCACAGATACGCAGTATTTT.

This clonotype came up a few times. The chain couples TRBV9 to TRBJ2-3; no clear D gene. The CDR3 consists of 14 residues. CDR1 and CDR2 from the germline V gene are SGDLS and YYNGEE. V was cut by 0 bases and J by 0 bases, with 5 bases left in between. CDR3 nucleotides: TGTGCCAGCAGCGTAGGGTCCAGCACAGATACGCAGTATTTT. It is translated as CASSVGSSTDTQYF.

The J gene is TRBJ2-5, the V gene TRBV7-2, with a possible D match to TRBD2 (5 bases). CDR1 is SGHTA, CDR2 FQGNSA, per germline. The CDR3 has 14 residues. With 3 bases removed from V and 2 bases from J, the gap between germline ends came to 10 bases. CDR3 residues: CASSFARVQETQYF. CDR3 nucleotide sequence: TGTGCCAGCAGCTTTGCGAGGGTACAAGAGACCCAGTACTTC.

The chain links TRBV4-3 to TRBJ2-4; the D gene is possibly TRBD1 (5 bases). This CDR3 spans 19 amino acids. Germline CDR1 is LGHNA and CDR2 is YSLEER. V shed 1 base and J shed 2 bases, with 21 bases lying between them. CDR3: CASSQGRVSVRASKNIQYF. The CDR3 bases are TGCGCCAGCAGCCAAGGCAGAGTATCGGTCAGGGCGTCCAAAAACATTCAGTACTTC.